This entry is about one T cell receptor (beta chain). This entry belongs to a study of shared clonotypes between healthy human individuals. The naive CD8 subset, CD45RO-negative cells positively selected for CCR7, excluded terminally differentiated effector memory CD45RA+ cells. Profiling relied on immunoSEQ multiplex PCR, and the TCRdb table lists in-frame clones only, not all of them. Of about 2 million clones in the sample, roughly 94% were seen once. Sample: naive CD8+ T cells sorted from blood. This clonotype originated in a man aged 18 to 30 in good health.

The CDR3 DNA is TGTGCCAGCAGCTTGTGGGGAGGTGATGAGCAGTTCTTC. The encoded protein is CASSLWGGDEQFF. The chain employs TRBV5-6 and TRBJ2-1, with D maybe TRBD2 (6 bases). Trimming shortened V by 1 base and J by 8 bases, and 10 bases separated the two germline ends. This CDR3 contains 13 residues. Germline V gene lookup returns CDR1 SGHDT and CDR2 YYEEEE.